The clone carrying this T cell receptor (beta chain) has a single count. Its antigen remains unknown. These data come from a study of long-term antiretroviral therapy in people with HIV. Findings and limits, study-wide: Within the repertoire, clones expanded before ART were dominant at all time points. Whereas controls had wider CDR3 length ranges, HIV repertoires had narrower ones.

Sequencing used immunoSEQ v3.0 at survey level. Here immunoSEQ multiplex PCR was the method, and the copy in TCRdb shows in-frame clones only, minus some. The table lists around 25,000 clones, roughly 85% of them singletons. All donors provided no fewer than one pre-ART and no fewer than two post-ART PBMC samples. Each sample contained about 0.95-11 million cryopreserved PBMC, thawed before DNA extraction. Losses at the gene ends were 3 bases for V and 3 bases for J; bases not matched to a gene: 7. Germline CDR1 SNHLY, CDR2 FYNNEI. This CDR3 comprises 15 residues. Sequences were derived from unsorted PBMCs, sampled 2.3 years after starting antiretroviral therapy. The TCR comes from a middle-aged man with HIV. The V call is TRBV2, the J call TRBJ1-2; 7 positions agree with TRBD1. In DNA form, the CDR3 reads TGTGCCAGCAGTGACCCGGCAGGGGGATACTATGGCTACACCTTC. This gives the protein CASSDPAGGYYGYTF.